The subject of this entry is one TCR beta chain. Its specificity is not known. The record originates from a study of cytomegalovirus exposure and HLA in healthy donors. Study-wide context: In an early release, HLA-typed donors contributed tens of millions of unique TCR sequences. The study, taken as a whole, reports: Cytomegalovirus association was assigned to more than 150 TCR beta chains. Most likely, a cluster of highly shared sequence variants arose as a sequencing artifact. Associated with HLA alleles at 0.05 false discovery rate in a later analysis were 16,951 TCR beta sequences.

CDR3 length: 13 residues. Between the trimmed V and J ends, which lost 1 base and 5 bases, there was a span of 6 bases. Germline V CDR1 and CDR2: SGHRS, YFSETQ. PCR amplification relied on 60 Vbeta primers (plus 13 Jbeta primers). The data were produced by immunoSEQ multiplex PCR, yet TCRdb's version contains in-frame clones alone and is incomplete. In the table there are 250,000 to 350,000 clones, 70% to 90% of which are singletons. V is TRBV5-1 and J is TRBJ1-4; tentatively, D is TRBD1 (6 bases). Material for sequencing was PBMCs. The TCR was taken from a man aged 40-55 years in good health and CMV-seropositive. This chain's CDR3 is CASSLTGNEKLFF. CDR3 sequence (DNA): TGCGCCAGCAGCTTGACAGGGAATGAAAAACTGTTTTTT.